This T cell receptor beta chain was sequenced in a study of identical twins. Study-wide points: Cord blood beta clonotypes that were abundant carried fewer insertions, and memory repertoires showed no such trend. Weaker excess twin sharing was observed in beta out-of-frame sequences.

CDR1 and CDR2 (germline): MGHRA, YSYEKL. CDR3 length equals 13 residues. V was trimmed by 2 bases and J by 7 bases, leaving 9 bases between them. TCRdb re-derived calls from the 5' RACE reads in MiXCR, one entry per CDR3 protein. The repertoire holds 350,000 or so distinct CDR3 sequences, with approximately 9.1% as singletons. The table lists this clonotype with a few counts. The antigen remains unidentified. The TCR was taken from a woman in her forties or fifties in good health. The sample comprised naive T cells sorted from blood. V gene TRBV4-1 combines with J gene TRBJ2-4, with unresolved D. CDR3 sequence: CASSQTPGNIQYF. CDR3 coding DNA: TGCGCCAGCAGCCAAACCCCCGGGAACATTCAGTACTTC.